This TCR beta chain was observed in a study of T cell repertoires in cytomegalovirus infection. Study-wide context: Indications came from public TCR beta signatures; they pointed to CMV infection and to a matching HLA type.

The germline V gene encodes CDR1 SGHTA and CDR2 FQGNSA. CDR3 length: 15 residues. The trim removed 5 bases at V and 0 bases at J, leaving 7 bases unmatched. A remark on this clonotype: Antigen unknown.

MiXCR was run by TCRdb on the reads, yielding one entry per CDR3 protein. The repertoire has approximately 170,000 distinct CDR3 sequences, roughly 18% of them found once; the top ten carry under 20%. Whole-study findings and limits: Summed frequency of public TCR beta families distinguished CMV carriers with the relevant HLA. HLA-C-restricted CMV clonotypes gave the most frequent clonotype in two of eight donors.

Sequenced sample: CD8+ T cells from PBMCs. This chain connects TRBV7-2 to TRBJ2-7; TRBD1 agrees at 7 bases. The TCR sequence derives from a human donor in good health (CMV status not recorded). Some clones in this sample may be carry-over from other donors' samples. The CDR3 DNA sequence: TGTGCCAGCAGCCCAGGGGGACCGAGCTCCTACGAGCAGTACTTC. Protein product: CASSPGGPSSYEQYF.